This paragraph reports one TCR beta chain. A few counts support this clonotype. The antigen it binds to is not known. Base quality data are lacking; no much larger clone is found one base away. TCR cDNA was synthesized by 5'RACE template switching, through which a universal primer site and unique molecular identifiers were introduced. Priming of cDNA synthesis was performed from both the TCR alpha and TCR beta constant segments. Libraries were amplified in two PCR steps, with sample barcodes and sequencing adapters added in the second step. Sequencing of the libraries was done on either Illumina HiSeq 2500 (2x100 bp) or NovaSeq (2x150 bp). The original pipeline was this. MIGEC handled demultiplexing of reads and collapsing into UMI consensus sequences, while MiXCR performed V(D)J alignment. Vaccine-responding clonotypes were defined with edgeR using replicate PBMC samples, requiring FDR below 0.01 and a log2 fold change above 5 up to day 15. Each bulk clonotype received a CD4 or CD8 identity based on whether the sequenced CD4 or CD8 repertoire contained that clonotype at higher abundance. TCRdb trimmed public reads at Q25 via fastp, called clones via MiXCR and kept in-frame beta chains. Each CDR3 protein appears once, grouped with its most common genes and DNA. In this record, the V and J calls reflect TCRdb's handling and not the investigators' own analysis. A total of approximately 350,000 distinct CDR3 sequences appear in this sample, roughly 12% of them only once. The ten top clones hold roughly 18% of the sample.

The source of the sample is a study of T cells after yellow fever vaccination (dated by TCRdb to about 2019). About the study as a whole: The SMART-Seq v4 Ultra Low Input RNA kit was used to prepare libraries from fractions with low cell numbers. The cohort comprised two healthy male donors, one aged 18 to 30 and one aged 30 to 40 years. To follow T-cell clones before and after primary and booster YFV17D yellow fever vaccination, bulk TCR alpha and beta repertoires were sequenced over time. Blood was drawn at multiple timepoints before and after primary and secondary immunization, with bulk PBMC replicates and cell subsets isolated. Study-wide conclusions, independent of this receptor: Because abundant contaminating clonotypes from the bulk population could be contained in FACS-sorted repertoires, computational filtering was required. A small share of clonotypes occurred in both CD4 and CD8 compartments, likely arising from convergent recombination. The secondary T-cell response was found to be weaker but faster than the primary response, with a peak reached on day 5 rather than on day 15. Most clones expanded after primary vaccination were re-detected after the booster (approximately 96% of CD4 and roughly 87% of CD8), suggesting broad memory maintenance. Because the study included only two donors, the extent to which the findings can be generalized is limited.

CDR1 and CDR2 were assigned from the germline V gene as SNHLY and FYNNEI. From cysteine to phenylalanine, the CDR3 is 13 amino acids long. Of the read, only the CDR3 DNA is kept; its 39 bases are in frame from base 1. A distance of 9 bases separates the germline ends of V and J, which lose 4 bases and 3 bases respectively. Interpreted using the paper, the treatment or condition label stands for: live attenuated yellow fever vaccine strain. At every blood-draw timepoint, two biological replicates of bulk PBMCs were collected. PBMCs were isolated from peripheral blood using a standard Ficoll-Paque protocol. RNA was extracted with TriZol from bulk PBMCs, CD4 and CD8 fractions, and dextramer-positive and dextramer-negative fractions.

The sequence is built from TRBV2 and TRBJ2-5; the D segment cannot be called with confidence. Sample: PBMCs, taken on the day of the first yellow fever vaccination. The source of this sequence is a man younger than 35 who received the YFV17D yellow fever vaccine. The encoded CDR3 is CASSVGLEETQYF. DNA sequence: TGTGCCAGCAGTGTCGGGCTAGAAGAGACCCAGTACTTC.